One and the same sample provided the 21 T cell receptor beta chains below, sequenced in a study of T cells after yellow fever vaccination. TCRdb re-derived calls from the 5' RACE reads in MiXCR, one entry per CDR3 protein. The sample shows about 85,000 distinct CDR3 sequences, roughly 15% of them seen only once. This material consisted of CD8+ T cells not binding an NS4B(214-222) dextramer, sorted from PBMCs, taken less than 25 days after the first yellow fever vaccination. The source is a man between 18 and 35 years old who received the YFV17D yellow fever vaccine.

The chain recombines TRBV6-1 with TRBJ2-5; TRBD2 agrees at 13 bases. This CDR3 region has 15 residues. Germline V gene data show CDR1 as MNHNS and CDR2 as SASEGT. Trimming took 4 bases from V and 4 from J; bases not matched to a gene: 3. The CDR3 DNA follows: TGTGCCAGCAGTGCACTAGCGGGGGGGCCAGAGACCCAGTACTTC. Residues: CASSALAGGPETQYF.

This clonotype was picked up many times. V and J are TRBV28 and TRBJ1-5, with 9 bases identical to TRBD1. Trimming cost V 6 bases and J 1 base; bases outside gene matches: 10. Germline-derived CDR1 and CDR2 are MDHEN and SYDVKM. The CDR3 sequence is 17 residues long. CDR3 nucleotide sequence: TGTGCCAGCAGCCGCGGGACAGGGCCCAGAAGCAATCAGCCCCAGCATTTT. Translated: CASSRGTGPRSNQPQHF.

This clonotype was seen more than once but under ten times. The chain recombines TRBV18 with TRBJ2-7; D remains ambiguous. Looked up from germline, CDR1 is KGHSH and CDR2 is LQKENI. Trimming pared 3 bases from V and 2 bases from J, leaving 11 bases between. The CDR3 is made up of 14 amino acids. CDR3 loop: CASSPLGNTYEQYF. The CDR3 DNA is TGTGCCAGCTCACCTCTAGGGAACACCTACGAGCAGTACTTC.

The chain uses TRBV7-9 and TRBJ1-2; 10 bases fit TRBD1. Germline CDR1 is SEHNR and CDR2 is FQNEAQ (reference sequence). The CDR3 is made up of 15 amino acids. V trimming: 5 bases; J trimming: 4 bases; junction bases outside the gene matches: 7. Here the CDR3 reads CASSKDRGYVYGYTF. CDR3 nucleotides: TGTGCCAGCAGCAAGGACAGGGGGTATGTCTATGGCTACACCTTC.

This clonotype was seen a few times. The chain carries TRBV4-1 and TRBJ2-5; perhaps TRBD1 as D (6 bases). This CDR3 comprises 14 residues. V was shortened by 6 bases and J by 4 bases, with 15 bases between the two germline ends. Per the germline V gene, CDR1 is MGHRA and CDR2 is YSYEKL. Written as DNA, the CDR3 is TGCGCCAGCAGACCCCCCGGGACAACAGAGACCCAGTACTTC. Protein: CASRPPGTTETQYF.

CDR3 sequence reads: CASSLSGLGELFF. In nucleotides, the CDR3 is TGTGCCAGCAGTTTATCCGGGCTCGGGGAGCTGTTTTTT. The chain carries TRBV28 and TRBJ2-2; D ambiguous. The CDR3 loop spans 13 amino acids. CDR1 is MDHEN and CDR2 is SYDVKM in the germline V gene. V lost 1 base to trimming and J lost 7 bases, with 7 bases between them.

This clonotype was observed a few times. V usage is TRBV6-2 or TRBV6-3 and J usage is TRBJ1-2; 7 positions match TRBD1. Germline CDR1 reads MNHEY; CDR2 reads SVGEGT. The J segment lost 3 bases and the V segment lost 6 bases, leaving 10 bases of the junction unmatched. The CDR3 contains 15 residues. Here the CDR3 reads CASRKAGDSYYGYTF. The CDR3 DNA is TGTGCCAGCAGAAAGGCCGGGGACAGCTACTATGGCTACACCTTC.

There are a few counts of this clonotype. The V call is TRBV28, the J call TRBJ1-1; 7 bases agree with TRBD1. The V gene's germline CDR1 is MDHEN and CDR2 SYDVKM. V lost 5 bases and J lost 0; bases outside the gene matches: 9. The CDR3 runs 16 residues. CDR3 nucleotide sequence: TGTGCCAGCAGTCCCGGCGAAAGGGGGCTGAACACTGAAGCTTTCTTT. This translates into CASSPGERGLNTEAFF. The full variable domain, in which reference TRBV28 and TRBJ1-1 provide the parts outside the CDR3, is DVKVTQSSRYLVKRTGEKVFLECVQDMDHENMFWYRQDPGLGLRLIYFSYDVKMKEKGDIPEGYSVSREKKERFSLILESASTNQTSMYLCASSPGERGLNTEAFFGQGTRLTVV.

The DNA of the CDR3 is TGTGCCACCAGCAGAGATGGGGGACAGCAAGAGACCCAGTACTTC. This gives the protein CATSRDGGQQETQYF. This chain uses TRBV15 with TRBJ2-5, with 7 bases that match TRBD1. V lost 0 bases to trimming and J lost 2 bases; unmatched junction nucleotides: 3. The CDR3 is made up of 15 amino acids. Germline assignment: CDR1 LNHNV and CDR2 YYDKDF (reference sequence).

The chain combines TRBV7-8 with TRBJ2-5; no reliable D call. CDR3 length: 14 residues. V was clipped by 2 bases and J by 3 bases, with 10 bases between them. The germline V gene has CDR1 SGHVS and CDR2 FQNEAQ. This chain's CDR3 is CASSLLERKETQYF. In DNA, the CDR3 is TGTGCCAGCAGCTTACTCGAGCGAAAAGAGACCCAGTACTTC.

This clonotype was detected a few times. The chain employs TRBV3-1 and TRBJ2-5, with a tentative D call TRBD2 (6 bases). CDR3 size: 15 residues. Looked up from germline, CDR1 is LGHDT and CDR2 is YNNKEL (reference sequence). V gave up 4 bases and J gave up 0 bases, with 12 bases separating them. Here the CDR3 reads CASSPLLADQETQYF. The DNA of the CDR3 is TGTGCCAGCAGCCCCCTGTTAGCGGACCAAGAGACCCAGTACTTC.

This chain joins TRBV5-6 and TRBJ2-6; 9 nucleotides line up with TRBD2. The CDR3 runs 16 residues. The V gene end was trimmed by 3 bases and the J gene end by 1 base; junction bases not matched to a gene: 2. CDR1 is SGHDT and CDR2 is YYEEEE in the germline V gene. CDR3 sequence reads: CASSSRGGSGANVLTF. Written as DNA, the CDR3 is TGTGCCAGCAGCTCGCGGGGGGGATCTGGGGCCAACGTCCTGACTTTC. Combining the CDR3 with reference TRBV5-6 and TRBJ2-6 gives the whole variable domain DAGVTQSPTHLIKTRGQQVTLRCSPKSGHDTVSWYQQALGQGPQFIFQYYEEEERQRGNFPDRFSGHQFPNYSSELNVNALLLGDSALYLCASSSRGGSGANVLTFGAGSRLTVL.

The sample holds many counts of this clonotype. This chain connects TRBV12-3 or TRBV12-4 to TRBJ2-6, with a possible D match to TRBD1 (6 bases). The CDR3 consists of 15 residues. The germline V and J ends were trimmed by 6 bases and 1 base, with 10 bases remaining between them. The CDR3 is CASSPQGSGANVLTF. In nucleotides, the CDR3 is TGTGCCAGCAGCCCCCAGGGGTCTGGGGCCAACGTCCTGACTTTC.

This clonotype was observed a few times. The CDR3 is CSALPTGDNYEQYV. Written as DNA, the CDR3 is TGCAGTGCTCTCCCCACAGGGGACAACTACGAGCAGTACGTC. The chain links TRBV20-1 to TRBJ2-7, with 7 positions matching TRBD1. This CDR3 region has 14 residues. Germline CDR1 is DFQATT and CDR2 is SNEGSKA (reference sequence). The ends lost 5 bases at V and 3 bases at J; junction bases unmatched: 10.

This clonotype occurred a few times. This chain links TRBV12-3 or TRBV12-4 with TRBJ1-4; no firm D call. Trimming stripped 1 base from V and 7 bases from J, with 13 bases between. The CDR3 sequence is 15 residues long. CDR3 coding DNA: TGTGCCAGCAGTTTAGAGGCGCCCGGGCGTGAAAAACTGTTTTTT. Encoded protein: CASSLEAPGREKLFF.

This clonotype came up many times. J is TRBJ2-1 and V is TRBV7-3; D gene uncertain. The V end was cut by 1 base, the J end by 8 bases, with 9 bases between. The CDR3 has 13 residues. Germline values: CDR1 SGHTA, CDR2 FQGTGA. The CDR3 protein is CASSLRTTDEQFF. CDR3 coding DNA: TGTGCCAGCAGCTTAAGGACCACCGATGAGCAGTTCTTC.

This clonotype was observed a handful of times. This chain connects TRBV7-9 to TRBJ2-7; D gene uncertain. There are 14 residues in the CDR3. The V end was cut by 5 bases, the J end by 1 base, with 12 bases between. CDR1 is SEHNR, CDR2 FQNEAQ, per germline (reference sequence). The CDR3 loop is CASSHSGRSYEQYF. Written as DNA, the CDR3 is TGTGCCAGCAGCCATTCCGGACGGTCCTACGAGCAGTACTTC. Together with reference TRBV7-9 and TRBJ2-7, the CDR3 gives the full variable domain: DTGVSQNPRHKITKRGQNVTFRCDPISEHNRLYWYRQTLGQGPEFLTYFQNEAQLEKSRLLSDRFSAERPKGSFSTLEIQRTEQGDSAMYLCASSHSGRSYEQYFGPGTRLTVT.

The chain recombines TRBV30 with TRBJ1-1; 8 bases line up with TRBD1. CDR1 is GTSNPN and CDR2 is SVGIG in the germline V gene (reference sequence). CDR3 length: 14 amino acids. V was clipped by 1 base and J by 5 bases; unmatched bases: 6. Here the CDR3 reads CAWSETGGYTEAFF. The CDR3 nucleotides are TGTGCCTGGAGTGAAACAGGGGGATATACTGAAGCTTTCTTT.

This clonotype turned up a few times. This rearrangement joins TRBV21-1 to TRBJ2-1; TRBD2, the D gene given by the table, was not confirmed from the DNA. TRBV21-1 is recorded as a pseudogene. This CDR3 has 17 amino acids. CDR3 in amino acids: CASSKVGRTSGYNEQFF. CDR3 DNA sequence: TGTGCCAGCAGCAAAGTAGGGCGGACTAGCGGTTACAATGAGCAGTTCTTC.

This clonotype was observed once. The chain employs TRBV2 and TRBJ2-5; 9 nucleotides align to TRBD2. From germline, CDR1 is SNHLY and CDR2 FYNNEI. The CDR3 spans 17 residues. The V gene end was trimmed by 2 bases and the J gene end by 5 bases; junction bases not matched to a gene: 12. The CDR3 DNA follows: TGTGCCAGCAGTGAACCACCCGCGGGGGGGGACACGGAGACCCAGTACTTC. The encoded protein is CASSEPPAGGDTETQYF.

This clonotype was detected a few times. The rearrangement joins TRBV12-3 or TRBV12-4 to TRBJ1-1; D not resolved. The CDR3 consists of 17 residues. V was clipped by 3 bases and J by 3 bases, with 20 bases between them. For the CDR3, the DNA is TGTGCCAGCAGTTTTGATCTCCCCGGCGGTAGTTACACTGAAGCTTTCTTT. It specifies CASSFDLPGGSYTEAFF.